Below, 18 T cell receptor beta chains from the same sample are listed, as sequenced in a study of T cells in Graves' hyperthyroidism and ophthalmopathy. Amplified TCR beta CDR3 regions came from RNA transcripts. TCR CDR3 regions were first amplified by RT-PCR with HTBI primers. TCRdb passed the multiplex PCR reads through MiXCR, listing each CDR3 protein once. This table holds roughly 740,000 distinct CDR3 sequences, about 17% found once. Source material: blood. The receptors were sampled from a man younger than 30 with Graves' hyperthyroidism.

Concerning this clonotype itself: Since a much larger clone is just one base distant, this may be a read error. Likely a read error: the CDR3 ends without its conserved phenylalanine or tryptophan. The chain carries TRBV5-1 and TRBJ2-7; D possibly corresponds to TRBD2 (6 bases). Germline V gene lookup returns CDR1 SGHRS and CDR2 YFSETQ. V lost 1 base and J lost 0, with 11 bases in between. This CDR3 spans 15 amino acids. As DNA, the CDR3 is TGCGCCAGCAGCTTGTTCCCCGGGGGCTCCTACGAGCAGTACTCC. It yields the protein CASSLFPGGSYEQYS.

There are many counts of this clonotype. J is TRBJ1-6 and V is TRBV11-2, with 11 bases aligning to TRBD1. This CDR3 has 15 residues. Germline values: CDR1 SGHAT, CDR2 FQNNGV. V lost 4 bases and J lost 9; bases outside the gene matches: 5. The CDR3 nucleotides are TGTGCCAGCAGCTATTCCGGGACAGGGGGTTCACCCCTCCACTTT. Translated, it gives CASSYSGTGGSPLHF.

J is TRBJ2-7 and V is TRBV20-1; 7 bases align to TRBD1. Germline V gene sequence: CDR1 DFQATT, CDR2 SNEGSKA (reference sequence). The CDR3 contains 13 residues. J was trimmed by 4 bases and V by 4 bases; bases with no gene match: 7. The CDR3 is CSAKGQSQYEQYF. CDR3 sequence (DNA): TGCAGTGCTAAGGGACAGTCACAATACGAGCAGTACTTC.

This clonotype was seen many times. This rearrangement joins TRBV7-2 to TRBJ2-1; 9 positions agree with TRBD2. CDR3 length equals 15 residues. Germline CDR1 reads SGHTA; CDR2 reads FQGNSA. With V trimmed by 3 bases and J by 7 bases, 7 bases remained unmatched. The CDR3 DNA reads TGTGCCAGCAGCTTGACTAGCGCGGGAGGGAATGAGCAGTTCTTC. Protein: CASSLTSAGGNEQFF.

In the case of this clonotype: Sequence at one end of the junction differs from germline and may be a read error. The CDR3 DNA follows: TGTGCCAGCAGTTTTAGCGGGAGTTGGACCAAAAACATTCAGTGCTTC. Translated: CASSFSGSWTKNIQCF. The chain is built from TRBV28 and TRBJ2-4; 9 bases line up with TRBD2. Germline values: CDR1 MDHEN, CDR2 SYDVKM. The CDR3 is made up of 16 amino acids.

This chain connects TRBV7-8 to TRBJ2-7, with TRBD1 matching over 7 bases. Trimming removed 5 bases from V and 5 bases from J; junction bases left unmatched: 12. Germline V gene data show CDR1 as SGHVS and CDR2 as FQNEAQ. The CDR3 has 15 residues. The CDR3 reads CASSQGRDSIHEQYF. DNA of the CDR3: TGTGCCAGCAGCCAGGGCCGGGACAGTATCCACGAGCAGTACTTC.

This sequence joins TRBV7-9 and TRBJ1-2; D might be TRBD1 (5 bases). Between the trimmed V and J ends, which lost 6 bases and 4 bases, there was a span of 24 bases. CDR3 size: 17 residues. Germline CDR1 SEHNR, CDR2 FQNEAQ (reference sequence). CDR3 sequence: CASRYTGTPSFSYGYTF. CDR3 coding DNA: TGTGCCAGCAGGTATACCGGGACCCCGTCTTTTAGCTATGGCTACACCTTC.

This clonotype appeared many times. This chain connects TRBV4-1 to TRBJ2-7; 11 nucleotides match TRBD2. This CDR3 is 14 amino acids long. V trimming: 4 bases; J trimming: 4 bases; junction bases outside the gene matches: 3. Germline-derived CDR1 and CDR2 are MGHRA and YSYEKL. The CDR3 coding sequence is TGCGCCAGCAGCCTAGCGGGAGGGGAGTACGAGCAGTACTTC. Its protein is CASSLAGGEYEQYF.

The chain has TRBV28 and TRBJ1-5, with 9 bases lining up with TRBD1. The CDR3 spans 16 residues. V gave up 3 bases and J gave up 1 base; unmatched junction bases: 4. Germline loops: CDR1 MDHEN, CDR2 SYDVKM. CDR3 amino acids: CASSFFDRGSNQPQHF. The CDR3 DNA reads as TGTGCCAGCAGTTTTTTCGACAGGGGGAGCAATCAGCCCCAGCATTTT.

The chain joins TRBV5-8 to TRBJ1-1; TRBD1 agrees at 8 bases. The CDR3 loop spans 14 amino acids. V dropped 4 bases and J dropped 6; count of bases not matched to a gene: 8. The V gene's germline CDR1 is SGHTS and CDR2 YDEGEE. CDR3 in DNA: TGTGCCAGCAGCCTCGATGAGGACAGGGCTGAAGCTTTCTTT. Translation: CASSLDEDRAEAFF.

This sequence joins TRBV10-3 and TRBJ2-3; D is unclear. Trimming took off 0 bases at V and 5 bases at J, with 15 bases between the two ends. The CDR3 has 16 amino acids. Germline V gene lookup returns CDR1 ENHRY and CDR2 SYGVKD. DNA for the CDR3: TGTGCCATCAGTGAGTCGTCAAGCGTAGGAAAAGATACGCAGTATTTT. As protein: CAISESSSVGKDTQYF.

V is TRBV9 and J is TRBJ1-5, with D perhaps TRBD1 (5 bases). Germline lookup yields CDR1 SGDLS and CDR2 YYNGEE. V was shortened by 0 bases and J by 2 bases, with 9 bases between the two germline ends. The CDR3 length is 15 residues. The CDR3 coding sequence is TGTGCCAGCAGCGTAGGGGGACGCGGCAATCAGCCCCAGCATTTT. The encoded protein is CASSVGGRGNQPQHF.

This rearrangement joins TRBV15 to TRBJ2-2; D gene ambiguous. The CDR3 is 16 residues long. CDR1 LNHNV and CDR2 YYDKDF come from the germline V gene (reference sequence). Trimming took 0 bases from V and 1 from J, leaving 9 bases between them. CDR3 loop: CATSREWKGNTGELFF. CDR3 DNA sequence: TGTGCCACCAGCAGAGAATGGAAGGGGAACACCGGGGAGCTGTTTTTT.

The chain links TRBV20-1 to TRBJ1-1; 11 bases line up with TRBD1. The V segment lost 6 bases and the J segment 0 bases; nucleotides outside the gene matches: 9. Germline V gene lookup returns CDR1 DFQATT and CDR2 SNEGSKA (reference sequence). There are 16 residues in the CDR3. The CDR3 DNA follows: TGCAGTGCCTGGGACAGGGGGGCGGTTATGAACACTGAAGCTTTCTTT. Its translation is CSAWDRGAVMNTEAFF.

This clonotype was counted only a few times. The chain links TRBV10-3 to TRBJ2-3, with D unresolved. Germline V lookup: CDR1 ENHRY, CDR2 SYGVKD. V was trimmed by 4 bases and J by 0 bases, leaving 5 bases between them. The CDR3 has 13 residues. In DNA, the CDR3 is TGTGCCATCAGTGTGGATAGCACAGATACGCAGTATTTT. Translated, it gives CAISVDSTDTQYF.

The gene calls are TRBV6-1 and TRBJ2-5, with 9 positions matching TRBD2. The V gene's germline CDR1 is MNHNS and CDR2 SASEGT. V was pared by 3 bases and J by 1 base, with 6 bases of the junction left unmatched. The CDR3 length is 16 residues. The CDR3 DNA is TGTGCCAGCAGTGACCTAGCGGGATTGTGCCAAGAGACCCAGTACTTC. It translates to CASSDLAGLCQETQYF.

The gene calls are TRBV19 and TRBJ1-5; 7 positions match TRBD1. The CDR3 has 14 amino acids. The trim removed 3 bases at V and 3 bases at J, leaving 2 bases unmatched. Germline CDR1 is LNHDA and CDR2 is SQIVND (reference sequence). CDR3 nucleotides: TGTGCCAGTAGTATCAGGGGGAACAATCAGCCCCAGCATTTT. Its translation is CASSIRGNNQPQHF.

This clonotype came up many times. This chain connects TRBV3-1 to TRBJ1-2; D call uncertain. V was cut by 2 bases and J by 7 bases, with 8 bases left in between. The CDR3 is made up of 12 amino acids. Germline V lookup: CDR1 LGHDT, CDR2 YNNKEL (reference sequence). The CDR3 nucleotides are TGTGCCAGCAGCCAACTCAGGCGTGGCTACACCTTC. It encodes CASSQLRRGYTF.